The clone carrying this T cell receptor beta chain was seen just once. Its antigen is still unknown. The data were taken from a study of T cells after posttransplantation cyclophosphamide. The germline gives CDR1 SGHRS, CDR2 YFSETQ. The CDR3 sequence is 15 residues long. V was pared by 0 bases and J by 3 bases, with 9 bases between. Clones were read by immunoSEQ multiplex PCR, and TCRdb kept only the in-frame ones, dropping some. The table has about 47,000 clones, around 94% seen once; the top ten hold roughly 2.9%. Notes on the study in general: Donor CD8+ memory clones often dominated recipient blood repertoires at later times. TRB overlap between skin or GI tissue T cells and blood was limited. Recipient CMV seropositivity and CMV reactivation strongly tracked TRB clonality.

The sequenced sample was PBMCs. This sequence joins TRBV5-1 and TRBJ1-4; no clear D gene. The clonotype was recovered from a woman aged 45-65 years in good health and a related stem cell transplant donor. DNA for the CDR3: TGCGCCAGCAGCTTGGCCCAGGTGTCTAATGAAAAACTGTTTTTT. It encodes CASSLAQVSNEKLFF.